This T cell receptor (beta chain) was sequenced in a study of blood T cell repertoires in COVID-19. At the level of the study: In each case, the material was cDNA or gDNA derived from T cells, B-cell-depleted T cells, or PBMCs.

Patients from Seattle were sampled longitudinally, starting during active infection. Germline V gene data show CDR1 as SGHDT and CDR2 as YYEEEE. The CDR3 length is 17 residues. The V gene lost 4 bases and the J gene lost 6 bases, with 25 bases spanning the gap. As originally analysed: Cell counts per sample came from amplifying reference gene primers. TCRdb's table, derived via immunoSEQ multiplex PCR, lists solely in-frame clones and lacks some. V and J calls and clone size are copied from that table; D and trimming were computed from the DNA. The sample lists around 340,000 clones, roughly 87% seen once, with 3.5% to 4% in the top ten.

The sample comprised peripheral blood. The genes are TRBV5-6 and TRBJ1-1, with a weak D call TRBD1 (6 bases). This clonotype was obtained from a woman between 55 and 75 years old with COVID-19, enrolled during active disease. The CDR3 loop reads CASSTSWTGQRGSEAFF. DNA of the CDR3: TGTGCCAGCAGCACGTCCTGGACGGGGCAAAGGGGGTCTGAAGCTTTCTTT.